The clone carrying this T cell receptor (beta chain) came up once. Its antigen is still unknown. CDR1 is LNHDA, CDR2 SQIVND, per germline (reference sequence). The germline V and J ends were trimmed by 7 bases and 2 bases, with 9 bases remaining between them. The length of the CDR3 is 13 residues. Only in-frame clones appear in the TCRdb table, and some are missing; sequencing was by immunoSEQ multiplex PCR. The profile shows 56,000 or so clones, roughly 73% of them singletons. The data derive from a study of a mutant IDH1 vaccine in newly diagnosed glioma. The sample's time point: week 5, during vaccination. Every vaccination contained 300 ug of the mutant IDH1 20-mer peptide and was paired with topical imiquimod.

This chain connects TRBV19 to TRBJ2-1; D is undetermined. The TCR was taken from a woman in her thirties or forties with glioma. The sequencing used PBMCs, collected from a glioma patient whose treatment included an IDH1 peptide vaccine. CDR3 DNA: TGTGCCAGTACCCCTACTACCTACAATGAGCAGTTCTTC. Translating gives CASTPTTYNEQFF.